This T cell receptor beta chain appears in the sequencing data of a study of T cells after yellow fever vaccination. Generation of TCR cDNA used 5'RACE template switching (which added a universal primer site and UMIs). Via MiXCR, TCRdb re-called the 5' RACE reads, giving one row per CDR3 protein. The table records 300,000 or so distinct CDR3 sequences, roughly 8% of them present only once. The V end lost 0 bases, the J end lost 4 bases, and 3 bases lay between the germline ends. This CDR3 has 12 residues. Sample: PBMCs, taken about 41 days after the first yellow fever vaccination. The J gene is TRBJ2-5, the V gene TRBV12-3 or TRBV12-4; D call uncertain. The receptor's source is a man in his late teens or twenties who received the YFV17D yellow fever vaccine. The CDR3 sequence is CASSLAIETQYF. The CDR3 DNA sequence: TGTGCCAGCAGTTTAGCCATAGAGACCCAGTACTTC.